The T cell receptor (beta chain) under discussion was sequenced for a study of regulatory T cells in long-lasting Graves disease. Construction of TCR beta libraries relied on iRepertoire HTBI primers and on Arm-PCR targeting CDR3 regions. MiXCR was run by TCRdb on the multiplex PCR reads, yielding one entry per CDR3 protein. The sample contains hundreds of thousands of distinct CDR3 sequences, 15% to 20% of which appear only once. Indicated time point: newly diagnosed GD, antithyroid drugs for less than 3 months. Researchers made the TCR library from RNA that was extracted from PBMCs. The collection involved drawing roughly 10 milliliters of peripheral blood into EDTA tubes. The CDR3 has 18 amino acids. Trimming shortened V by 6 bases and J by 5 bases, and 23 bases separated the two germline ends. This clonotype was counted many times. The antigen is undetermined. Regarding the study as a whole: Those with persistent Graves' had less TCR diversity than newly diagnosed patients. Patients with persistent disease shared 2,900 or so public clonotypes, outpacing the approximately 920 shared by new patients.

These data were also reused for a study on T cells in Graves' hyperthyroidism and ophthalmopathy.

This TCR came from a woman aged 40 to 65 with Graves disease. Here the sequenced sample was peripheral blood mononuclear cells (PBMCs), taken at new diagnosis, from a patient treated with antithyroid drugs. V is TRBV12-3 or TRBV12-4 and J is TRBJ1-6; possibly TRBD1 for D (5 bases). The CDR3 region has the DNA TGTGCCAGCAGCTTCCTAGGGCTAGCAGGGACTAATAATTCACCCCTCCACTTT. This gives the protein CASSFLGLAGTNNSPLHF.